This T cell receptor (beta chain) originates from a study of early T cells in non-severe SARS-CoV-2 infection. Individual cDNA molecules each received unique molecular identifiers attached to them. One entry per CDR3 protein, called by TCRdb with MiXCR from the 5' RACE reads. The sample includes 60,000 to 75,000 distinct CDR3 sequences, about 4.9% of them seen just once. The CDR3 covers 13 residues. V gave up 2 bases and J gave up 2 bases, with 9 bases separating them. Looked up from germline, CDR1 is DFQATT and CDR2 is SNEGSKA (reference sequence). There are many counts of this clonotype. Its antigen is unidentified. Study-wide points: VDJdb matches were skewed toward anti-spike CD8 T cell responses.

The sample in question was whole blood, obtained at baseline. V is TRBV20-1 and J is TRBJ1-2; no definite D call. The receptor comes from an adult who was a healthcare worker with PCR-confirmed SARS-CoV-2 infection or an uninfected control (not recorded which). The donor label of this sample is uncertain. The CDR3 reads CSARNSKNYGYTF. DNA of the CDR3: TGCAGTGCTAGAAACAGTAAAAACTATGGCTACACCTTC.